The 27 T cell receptor beta chains below come from one sample, sequenced in a study of human T cells and chemical hapten exposure. TCRdb processed the RACE reads anew with MiXCR; each CDR3 protein has one entry. The data hold approximately 260,000 distinct CDR3 sequences, with more than 6.5% observed a single time. The time point denotes: pre-sensitization, week 0. Treatment noted: therapeutic diphenylcyclopropenone sensitization with weekly scalp DPC. The source was whole blood, collected in connection with sensitization to the hapten diphenylcyclopropenone (DPC). Every receptor here comes from a woman aged 40 to 50 with alopecia areata. Some clones in this sample may be carry-over from other donors' samples.

The chain employs TRBV20-1 and TRBJ2-1; D unclear. Germline V gives CDR1 DFQATT, CDR2 SNEGSKA (reference sequence). This CDR3 has 10 residues. The V end was cut by 5 bases, the J end by 6 bases, with 5 bases between. CDR3: CSAVSNEQFF. The CDR3 DNA is TGCAGTGCTGTAAGCAATGAGCAGTTCTTC.

In its sample, this clonotype was seen many times. This chain connects TRBV28 to TRBJ2-3; tentatively, D is TRBD1 (6 bases). V dropped 5 bases and J dropped 4 bases, with 13 bases sitting between them. The CDR3 is made up of 14 amino acids. The germline V gene encodes CDR1 MDHEN and CDR2 SYDVKM. CDR3 loop: CASSTRDIADTQYF. The CDR3 region has the DNA TGTGCCAGCAGTACCCGGGACATCGCAGATACGCAGTATTTT.

V gene TRBV7-3 combines with J gene TRBJ2-2, with unresolved D. Germline V gene sequence: CDR1 SGHTA, CDR2 FQGTGA. The CDR3 length is 16 residues. Trimming cost V 1 base and J 4 bases, with 13 bases left between them. CDR3 residues: CASSLNGQVLTGELFF. As DNA, the CDR3 is TGTGCCAGCAGCTTAAATGGCCAGGTGCTCACCGGGGAGCTGTTTTTT.

This clonotype was detected a few times. This chain links TRBV10-3 with TRBJ1-1; weak D call: TRBD1 (5 bases). V gave up 11 bases and J gave up 3 bases, with 16 bases separating them. CDR3 length: 13 amino acids. From germline, CDR1 is ENHRY and CDR2 SYGVKD. The CDR3 DNA follows: TGTGCCGCGTCCCCAGGGAAGGACACTGAAGCTTTCTTT. It codes for CAASPGKDTEAFF.

Only a few counts were recorded for this clonotype. The rearrangement uses TRBV7-9 and TRBJ2-2; D perhaps matches TRBD2 (6 bases). V lost 5 bases to trimming and J lost 6 bases, with 13 bases between them. The CDR3 is made up of 14 amino acids. Germline values: CDR1 SEHNR, CDR2 FQNEAQ (reference sequence). The CDR3 loop is CASSPRTTAGELFF. The CDR3 DNA follows: TGTGCCAGCAGCCCCCGGACTACCGCCGGGGAGCTGTTTTTT.

The chain carries TRBV27 and TRBJ2-7, with D tentatively TRBD1 or TRBD2 (5 bases each). Trimming left V 7 bases short and J 5 bases short, with 27 bases between. The CDR3 contains 17 residues. CDR1 and CDR2 from the germline V gene are MNHEY and SMNVEV (reference sequence). CDR3 region: CASTSFSGTWRVHEQYF. The CDR3 DNA reads TGTGCCAGCACTTCATTCTCCGGGACGTGGCGGGTCCACGAGCAGTACTTC.

There are many counts of this clonotype. The chain combines TRBV5-1 with TRBJ2-1; 14 bases fit TRBD2. V lost 3 bases and J lost 7; bases outside the gene matches: 0. There are 14 residues in the CDR3. The V gene's germline CDR1 is SGHRS and CDR2 YFSETQ. The chain's CDR3 is CASSWTSGRNEQFF. The CDR3 DNA reads TGCGCCAGCAGCTGGACTAGCGGGAGGAATGAGCAGTTCTTC.

This clonotype was seen many times. The chain employs TRBV5-1 and TRBJ2-3; D unresolved. The CDR3 totals 15 residues. Trimming took 4 bases from V and 6 from J, leaving 18 bases between them. The V gene's germline CDR1 is SGHRS and CDR2 YFSETQ. CDR3 protein: CASSPGPGESDTQYF. CDR3 sequence (DNA): TGCGCCAGCAGCCCCGGACCGGGCGAGTCTGATACGCAGTATTTT.

The chain employs TRBV9 and TRBJ2-5, with 9 bases lining up with TRBD2. The V gene end was trimmed by 0 bases and the J gene end by 1 base; junction bases not matched to a gene: 4. Germline V CDR1 and CDR2: SGDLS, YYNGEE. This CDR3 has 16 amino acids. CDR3 coding DNA: TGTGCCAGCAGCGTAGGAGCGGGAGGACTCCAAGAGACCCAGTACTTC. This gives the protein CASSVGAGGLQETQYF. The full variable domain, rest sourced from reference TRBV9 and TRBJ2-5, is DSGVTQTPKHLITATGQRVTLRCSPRSGDLSVYWYQQSLDQGLQFLIQYYNGEERAKGNILERFSAQQFPDLHSELNLSSLELGDSALYFCASSVGAGGLQETQYFGPGTRLLVL.

The chain combines TRBV30 with TRBJ2-2; D perhaps matches TRBD1 (5 bases). Looked up from germline, CDR1 is GTSNPN and CDR2 is SVGIG (reference sequence). Deletions cut 5 bases from V and 5 bases from J, with 9 bases between. The CDR3 is made up of 12 amino acids. The CDR3 loop is CAWGPGTGELFF. Here the CDR3 DNA reads TGTGCCTGGGGCCCAGGGACCGGGGAGCTGTTTTTT.

This clonotype was seen more than once but under ten times. The chain uses TRBV27 and TRBJ2-2; 9 nucleotides agree with TRBD1. In germline, CDR1 is MNHEY, CDR2 SMNVEV (reference sequence). Trimming removed 0 bases from V and 9 bases from J; junction bases left unmatched: 5. CDR3 length equals 15 residues. CDR3 sequence reads: CASSLSGTGYRELFF. The CDR3 coding sequence is TGTGCCAGCAGTTTATCGGGGACAGGGTACCGGGAGCTGTTTTTT.

This clonotype was seen more than once but under ten times. This rearrangement joins TRBV28 to TRBJ2-7; the match to TRBD2 covers 9 bases. In germline, CDR1 is MDHEN, CDR2 SYDVKM. The CDR3 spans 15 residues. The J segment lost 0 bases and the V segment lost 6 bases, leaving 6 bases of the junction unmatched. CDR3 DNA sequence: TGTGCCAGCAGCTCGGAGACTAGCGGCTCCTACGAGCAGTACTTC. It is translated as CASSSETSGSYEQYF. The whole variable domain, filled in from reference TRBV28 and TRBJ2-7, reads DVKVTQSSRYLVKRTGEKVFLECVQDMDHENMFWYRQDPGLGLRLIYFSYDVKMKEKGDIPEGYSVSREKKERFSLILESASTNQTSMYLCASSSETSGSYEQYFGPGTRLTVT.

The chain has TRBV20-1 and TRBJ2-3, with D perhaps assigned TRBD1 or TRBD2 (5 bases each). The V gene lost 6 bases and the J gene lost 2 bases, with 9 bases spanning the gap. CDR3 length equals 12 residues. Germline V gene lookup returns CDR1 DFQATT and CDR2 SNEGSKA (reference sequence). The CDR3 nucleotides are TGCAGTGCCCGGGACCACACAGATACGCAGTATTTT. Its protein product is CSARDHTDTQYF.

This chain links TRBV28 with TRBJ1-2; possible D gene TRBD1, 5 bases. The V gene lost 5 bases and the J gene lost 4 bases, with 8 bases spanning the gap. The CDR3 runs 12 residues. The V gene's germline CDR1 is MDHEN and CDR2 SYDVKM. For the CDR3, the DNA is TGTGCCAGCAGTAGGGGTTCCTATGGCTACACCTTC. Its protein is CASSRGSYGYTF.

The chain employs TRBV6-2 or TRBV6-3 and TRBJ2-5; TRBD2 matches at 9 bases. Germline V CDR1 and CDR2: MNHEY, SVGEGT. J was trimmed by 5 bases and V by 4 bases; bases with no gene match: 5. CDR3 size: 14 residues. CDR3 sequence: CASSSGAGGETQYF. CDR3 bases: TGTGCCAGCAGTTCGGGAGCGGGAGGCGAGACCCAGTACTTC.

This clonotype was detected only a few times. J is TRBJ2-1 and V is TRBV6-1; D is unresolved. Germline values: CDR1 MNHNS, CDR2 SASEGT. The length of the CDR3 is 16 residues. Between the trimmed V and J ends, which lost 5 bases and 4 bases, there was a span of 18 bases. The CDR3 loop reads CASSSHSPSVYNEQFF. The CDR3 nucleotides are TGTGCCAGCAGTTCACACAGCCCGAGCGTATACAATGAGCAGTTCTTC.

The rearrangement joins TRBV28 to TRBJ1-1; D is undetermined. The CDR3 runs 13 residues. V lost 2 bases and J lost 4, with 8 bases in between. The V gene's germline CDR1 is MDHEN and CDR2 SYDVKM. The CDR3 loop is CASSLGEVTEAFF. The CDR3 nucleotides are TGTGCCAGCAGTTTAGGGGAGGTCACTGAAGCTTTCTTT.

This clonotype was seen at least ten times. J is TRBJ2-7 and V is TRBV29-1; no firm D call. The CDR3 consists of 12 residues. Deletions cut 1 base from V and 2 bases from J, with 6 bases between. The germline V gene encodes CDR1 SQVTM and CDR2 ANQGSEA. The DNA for the CDR3 is TGCAGCGTTGAAGTACAGACCTACGAGCAGTACTTC. Translated, it gives CSVEVQTYEQYF.

This clonotype was picked up a small number of times. The rearrangement links TRBV5-1 to TRBJ1-1; TRBD1 agrees at 7 bases. The CDR3 covers 15 residues. Per the germline V gene, CDR1 is SGHRS and CDR2 is YFSETQ. J was trimmed by 4 bases and V by 4 bases; bases with no gene match: 10. CDR3: CASSPRQGSGTEAFF. CDR3 in DNA: TGCGCCAGCAGCCCTAGACAGGGCTCGGGCACTGAAGCTTTCTTT.

This sequence joins TRBV6-5 and TRBJ1-1; D remains unclear. The CDR3 totals 14 residues. Looked up from germline, CDR1 is MNHEY and CDR2 is SVGAGI. V was clipped by 0 bases and J by 1 base, with 6 bases between them. The CDR3, as DNA: TGTGCCAGCAGTTACTCGGTATCGAACACTGAAGCTTTCTTT. It yields the protein CASSYSVSNTEAFF.

This clonotype has only a few counts. The V and J genes are TRBV18 and TRBJ2-5; D is undetermined. The germline gives CDR1 KGHSH, CDR2 LQKENI. This CDR3 has 15 amino acids. V was cut by 1 base and J by 3 bases, with 12 bases left in between. CDR3 sequence (DNA): TGTGCCAGCTCACCACAGGCAGTAAGTGAAGAGACCCAGTACTTC. Encoded protein: CASSPQAVSEETQYF.

This clonotype was observed at least ten times. V usage is TRBV29-1 and J usage is TRBJ1-2, with TRBD1 matching over 8 bases. CDR1 and CDR2 (germline): SQVTM, ANQGSEA. V lost 7 bases to trimming and J lost 4 bases; unmatched junction nucleotides: 8. The CDR3 length is 13 residues. CDR3 nucleotide sequence: TGCAGCGCCGATACCGGGACAGGCTATGGCTACACCTTC. This codes for CSADTGTGYGYTF.

This sequence joins TRBV7-2 and TRBJ1-1; D gene ambiguous. CDR3 length equals 13 residues. The germline gives CDR1 SGHTA, CDR2 FQGNSA. The germline V and J ends were trimmed by 5 bases and 5 bases, with 12 bases remaining between them. The CDR3: CASSPNTGTEAFF. The CDR3 nucleotides read TGTGCCAGCAGCCCAAATACGGGGACTGAAGCTTTCTTT.

This clonotype has a count of ten or more. This rearrangement joins TRBV6-2 or TRBV6-3 to TRBJ2-7; 8 bases are a match to TRBD1. The CDR3 loop spans 14 amino acids. Germline V lookup: CDR1 MNHEY, CDR2 SVGEGT. Germline trimming cut 8 bases from V and 1 base from J; bases unmatched to any gene: 7. The CDR3 sequence: CASRQTGASYEQYF. The DNA of the CDR3 is TGTGCCAGCCGCCAGACAGGGGCTTCCTACGAGCAGTACTTC.

This clonotype was counted at least ten times. This rearrangement joins TRBV28 to TRBJ1-2, with D perhaps TRBD1 (5 bases). The germline V gene encodes CDR1 MDHEN and CDR2 SYDVKM. The V and J ends lost 7 bases and 2 bases respectively, with 14 bases between them. This CDR3 is built from 14 residues. The CDR3 DNA sequence: TGTGCCAGCACCCTAGCCCAGGGCAACTATGGCTACACCTTC. Translated: CASTLAQGNYGYTF.

The rearrangement joins TRBV20-1 to TRBJ1-1, with no clear D. V lost 3 bases and J lost 1, with 9 bases in between. This CDR3 has 13 amino acids. Germline CDR1 DFQATT, CDR2 SNEGSKA (reference sequence). In DNA form, the CDR3 reads TGCAGTGCTAGGGCCCCGGAGAACACTGAAGCTTTCTTT. This codes for CSARAPENTEAFF.

The table lists this clonotype with many counts. V gene TRBV20-1 combines with J gene TRBJ1-2; a weak D match, TRBD1 (5 bases). Germline V CDR1 and CDR2: DFQATT, SNEGSKA (reference sequence). This CDR3 region has 12 residues. V was shortened by 3 bases and J by 2 bases, with 7 bases between the two germline ends. DNA for the CDR3: TGCAGTGCTAGGGGGACCAACTATGGCTACACCTTC. Its translation: CSARGTNYGYTF.